This passage covers 10 T cell receptor beta chains from one sample sequenced in a study of beta chain features in type 1 diabetes (dated by TCRdb to the late 2010s). Broader findings and caveats from the paper: A moderate but significant shortening of TCRB CDR3 length was observed in type 1 diabetes patients in all four CD4+ subsets.

Library method: the immunoSEQ multiplex PCR assay. The High Capacity cDNA Reverse Transcription Kit was used to reverse transcribe all of the isolated RNA, meaning that expressed TCRB transcripts were what got sequenced. TCRdb carries this immuneACCESS record with in-frame sequences only. Its versions omit some clonotypes, under half of them owing to an unresolved V gene in the studies checked, with the rest unexplained. The table for this sample lists around 710,000 clones; around 12% of them were counted only once. The top ten clonotypes cover around 0.12% of the sample. No antigens are known for them. Sequenced material: naive CD4+ T cells from blood. The cell subset or site label for this specimen denotes: true naive CD4+ T cells. Source of these receptors: a man aged 25-45 years with type 1 diabetes.

The sample holds a few counts of this clone. The chain recombines TRBV7-2 with TRBJ1-2; the D gene is possibly TRBD1 (6 bases). The CDR3 loop spans 15 amino acids. The germline V gene encodes CDR1 SGHTA and CDR2 FQGNSA. V lost 4 bases, J lost 4 bases, and 16 bases lay in between. The CDR3 sequence is CASSSEAGALYGYTF. The CDR3 DNA is TGTGCCAGCAGCTCCGAGGCAGGGGCCCTCTATGGCTACACCTTC.

This clone was picked up a small number of times. The rearrangement joins TRBV27 to TRBJ2-3; 11 positions agree with TRBD2. Germline CDR1 MNHEY, CDR2 SMNVEV (reference sequence). The J segment lost 5 bases and the V segment lost 5 bases, leaving 9 bases of the junction unmatched. This CDR3 is built from 16 residues. The CDR3 is CASSTRTSGLGDTQYF. CDR3 coding DNA: TGTGCCAGCAGTACTAGGACTAGCGGGTTAGGAGATACGCAGTATTTT.

Note on this clone: Other nucleotide sequences in the sample specify the same CDR3. The chain is built from TRBV7-2 and TRBJ2-5; D is uncertain. Germline values: CDR1 SGHTA, CDR2 FQGNSA. The V and J ends lost 3 bases and 5 bases respectively, with 4 bases between them. This CDR3 region has 11 residues. CDR3 nucleotides: TGTGCCAGCAGCTTGGCGGAGACCCAGTACTTC. It encodes CASSLAETQYF.

The gene calls are TRBV7-9 and TRBJ2-5, with TRBD1 as a possible D gene (6 bases). CDR1 is SEHNR, CDR2 FQNEAQ, per germline (reference sequence). The CDR3 runs to 13 residues. Trimming cost V 7 bases and J 4 bases, with 13 bases left between them. Written as DNA, the CDR3 is TGTGCCAGCACACAGGGATTAGGAGAGACCCAGTACTTC. It encodes CASTQGLGETQYF.

This chain uses TRBV28 with TRBJ2-2; 8 bases line up with TRBD1. Germline V gene data show CDR1 as MDHEN and CDR2 as SYDVKM. The CDR3 covers 13 residues. The ends lost 11 bases at V and 4 bases at J; junction bases unmatched: 6. The CDR3 sequence: CASGTGATGELFF. CDR3 sequence (DNA): TGTGCCTCCGGGACAGGAGCCACCGGGGAGCTGTTTTTT.

The chain uses TRBV7-3 and TRBJ2-1; 14 positions agree with TRBD2. The CDR3 is 19 residues long. Germline values: CDR1 SGHTA, CDR2 FQGTGA. The V segment lost 0 bases and the J segment 10 bases; nucleotides outside the gene matches: 14. This CDR3 is CASSLTPPRGLAGGWEQFF. The DNA of the CDR3 is TGTGCCAGCAGCTTAACCCCACCCCGCGGACTAGCGGGGGGTTGGGAGCAGTTCTTC.

This clone has more than one count but fewer than ten. The V and J genes are TRBV18 and TRBJ2-7; 7 bases line up with TRBD1. Looked up from germline, CDR1 is KGHSH and CDR2 is LQKENI. The trim removed 3 bases at V and 6 bases at J, leaving 8 bases unmatched. The CDR3 sequence is 14 residues long. DNA of the CDR3: TGTGCCAGCTCACCCAACAGGGGCAAGGCCGAGCAGTACTTC. Amino acids: CASSPNRGKAEQYF.

J is TRBJ1-1 and V is TRBV6-5, with D hard to call. Germline V gene data show CDR1 as MNHEY and CDR2 as SVGAGI. Trimming removed 0 bases at V and 0 bases at J, with 8 bases between. This CDR3 has 15 amino acids. CDR3: CASSYSVTVNTEAFF. CDR3 sequence (DNA): TGTGCCAGCAGTTACTCCGTGACGGTGAACACTGAAGCTTTCTTT.

DNA for the CDR3: TGTGCCAGCATGGAAGGGGCTGGAAGCAATCAGCCCCAGCATTTT. This translates into CASMEGAGSNQPQHF. V usage is TRBV6-1 and J usage is TRBJ1-5; D possibly corresponds to TRBD1 (5 bases). The CDR3 has 15 amino acids. Germline values: CDR1 MNHNS, CDR2 SASEGT. V shed 7 bases and J shed 1 base, with 14 bases lying between them.

This chain joins TRBV9 and TRBJ2-2; no reliable D call. Germline V lookup: CDR1 SGDLS, CDR2 YYNGEE. The length of the CDR3 is 16 residues. V was shortened by 4 bases and J by 5 bases, with 18 bases between the two germline ends. CDR3 DNA sequence: TGTGCCAGCAGCCCTCTCGGGCCAAGGGATACCGGGGAGCTGTTTTTT. Translating gives CASSPLGPRDTGELFF.